This T cell receptor (beta chain) was observed in a study of memory CD4+ T cells and cytomegalovirus serostatus. TCRdb keeps only in-frame clones here, not all; method: immunoSEQ multiplex PCR. The table has about 41,000 clones, 79% seen once. The sort gate was single viable CD3+CD4+CD8-CD45RO+ cells for memory CD4+ T cells. V was shortened by 1 base and J by 3 bases, with 9 bases between the two germline ends. Germline V gene data show CDR1 as SGHTA and CDR2 as FQGNSA. The CDR3 runs 14 residues. The TCR comes from an adult in good health and CMV-seronegative. V is TRBV7-2 and J is TRBJ1-1; perhaps TRBD1 as D (5 bases). Specimen: memory CD4+ T cells from blood. CDR3 loop: CASSLVGRDTEAFF. DNA for the CDR3: TGTGCCAGCAGCTTAGTGGGCAGGGACACTGAAGCTTTCTTT.